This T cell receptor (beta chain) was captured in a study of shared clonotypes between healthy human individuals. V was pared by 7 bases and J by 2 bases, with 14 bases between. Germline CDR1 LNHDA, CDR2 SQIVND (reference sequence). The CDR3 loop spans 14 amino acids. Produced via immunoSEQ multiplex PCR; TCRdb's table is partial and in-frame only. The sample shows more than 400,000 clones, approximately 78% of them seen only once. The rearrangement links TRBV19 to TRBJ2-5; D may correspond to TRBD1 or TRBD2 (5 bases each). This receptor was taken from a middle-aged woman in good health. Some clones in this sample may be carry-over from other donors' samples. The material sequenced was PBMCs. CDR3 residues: CASKRTTTQETQYF. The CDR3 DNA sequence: TGTGCCAGTAAGCGGACAACTACACAAGAGACCCAGTACTTC.